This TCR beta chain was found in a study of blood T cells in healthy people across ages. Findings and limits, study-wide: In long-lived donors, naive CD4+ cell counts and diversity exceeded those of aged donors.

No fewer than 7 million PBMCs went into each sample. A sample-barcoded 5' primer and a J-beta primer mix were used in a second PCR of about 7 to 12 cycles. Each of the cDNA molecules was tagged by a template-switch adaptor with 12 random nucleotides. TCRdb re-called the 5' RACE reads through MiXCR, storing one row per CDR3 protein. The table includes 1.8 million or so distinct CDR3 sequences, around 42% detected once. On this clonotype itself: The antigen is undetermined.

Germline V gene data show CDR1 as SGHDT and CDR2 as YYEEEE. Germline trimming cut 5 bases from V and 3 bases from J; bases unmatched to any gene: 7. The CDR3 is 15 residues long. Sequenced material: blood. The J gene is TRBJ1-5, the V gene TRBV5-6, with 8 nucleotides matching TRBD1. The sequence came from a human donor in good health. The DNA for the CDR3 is TGTGCCAGCAGTATGGGGACAGGAACCAATCAGCCCCAGCATTTT. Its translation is CASSMGTGTNQPQHF.